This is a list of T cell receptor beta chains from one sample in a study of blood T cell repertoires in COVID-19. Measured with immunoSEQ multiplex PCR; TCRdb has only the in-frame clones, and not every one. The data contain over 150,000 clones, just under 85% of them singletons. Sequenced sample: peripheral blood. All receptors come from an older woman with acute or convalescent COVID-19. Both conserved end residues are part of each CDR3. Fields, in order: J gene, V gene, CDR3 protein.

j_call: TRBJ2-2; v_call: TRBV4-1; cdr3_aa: CASSPRTDGTGELFF
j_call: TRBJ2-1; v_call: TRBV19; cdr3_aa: CASTGTSAYNEQFF
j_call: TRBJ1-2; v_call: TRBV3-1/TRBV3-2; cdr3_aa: CASSPMGQGIYGYTF
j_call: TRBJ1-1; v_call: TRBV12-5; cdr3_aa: CASGFGTGARNTEAFF
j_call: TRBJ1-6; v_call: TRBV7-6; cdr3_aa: CASSLLSAGAPYNSPLHF
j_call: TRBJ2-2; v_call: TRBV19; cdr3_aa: CASSEQGNTGELFF
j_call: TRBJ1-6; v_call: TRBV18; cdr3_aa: CASSPTGASSPLHF
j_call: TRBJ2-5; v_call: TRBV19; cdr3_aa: CASSRRGRYQETQYF
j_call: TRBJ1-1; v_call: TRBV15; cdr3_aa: CATSRGENENTEAFF
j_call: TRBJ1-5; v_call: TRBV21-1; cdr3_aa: CASSLKGGWNQPQHF
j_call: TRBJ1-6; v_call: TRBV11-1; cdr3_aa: CASSLALQGGESPLHF
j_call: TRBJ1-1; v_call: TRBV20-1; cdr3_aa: CSAQGMAEAFF
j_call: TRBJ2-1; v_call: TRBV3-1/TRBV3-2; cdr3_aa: CASSQEGLAGGVDEQFF
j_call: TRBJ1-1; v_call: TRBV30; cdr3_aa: CAWSVLGQSEAFF
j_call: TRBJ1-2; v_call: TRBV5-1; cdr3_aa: CASSPSGTVNGYTF
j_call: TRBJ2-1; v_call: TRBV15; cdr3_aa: CATSRESRDEQFF
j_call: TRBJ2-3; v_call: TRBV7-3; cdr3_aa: CASSLSGQGGDTQYF
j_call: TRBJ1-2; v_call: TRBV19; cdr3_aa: CASISNYGYTF
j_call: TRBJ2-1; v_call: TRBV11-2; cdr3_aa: CASSPARGGNNEQFF
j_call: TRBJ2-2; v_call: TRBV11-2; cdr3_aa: CASTTGQPGAGELFF
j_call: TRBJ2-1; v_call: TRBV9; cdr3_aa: CASSVGWTGGDNEQFF
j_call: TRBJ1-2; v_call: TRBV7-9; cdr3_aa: CASSPGTGEYGYTF
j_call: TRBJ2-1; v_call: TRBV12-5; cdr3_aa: CASGPPAGDYNEQFF
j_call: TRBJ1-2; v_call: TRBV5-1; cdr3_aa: CASSFSPSYGYTF
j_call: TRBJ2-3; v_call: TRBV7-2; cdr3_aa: CASSRQGSDTQYF
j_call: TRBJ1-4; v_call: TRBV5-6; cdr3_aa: CASTPGGSSSNEKLFF
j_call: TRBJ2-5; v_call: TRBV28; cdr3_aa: CASSLISGGQAETQYF
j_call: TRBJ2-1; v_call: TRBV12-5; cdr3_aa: CASGLEVGTGGHNEQFF
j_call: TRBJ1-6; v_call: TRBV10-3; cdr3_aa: CAISEIENSPLHF
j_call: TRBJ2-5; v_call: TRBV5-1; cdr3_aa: CASTRQYQETQYF
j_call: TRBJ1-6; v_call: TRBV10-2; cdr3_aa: CASSGEQGRTSPLHF
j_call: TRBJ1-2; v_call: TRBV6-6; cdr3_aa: CASSPPGQGHGYTF
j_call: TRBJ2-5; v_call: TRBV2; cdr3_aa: CASSEASGGTQWETQYF
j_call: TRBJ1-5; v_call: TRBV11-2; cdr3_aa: CASSFNSNQPQHF
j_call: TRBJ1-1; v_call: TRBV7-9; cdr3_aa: CASSLRIGQNATEAFF
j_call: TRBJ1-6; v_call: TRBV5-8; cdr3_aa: CASSLLTGTDHNSPLHF
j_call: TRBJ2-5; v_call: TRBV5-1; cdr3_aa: CASSSLAGSETQYF
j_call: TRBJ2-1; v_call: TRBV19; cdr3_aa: CASSLFSGTLNEQFF
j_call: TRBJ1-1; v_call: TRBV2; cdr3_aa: CASSPDRTNTEAFF
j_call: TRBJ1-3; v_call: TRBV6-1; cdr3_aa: CASSESYTIYF
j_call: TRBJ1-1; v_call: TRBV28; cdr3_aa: CARTPTGLNTEAFF
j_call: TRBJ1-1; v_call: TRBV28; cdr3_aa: CASSLSRVGTEAFF
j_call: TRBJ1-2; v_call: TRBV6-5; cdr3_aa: CASSPRTAANYGYTF
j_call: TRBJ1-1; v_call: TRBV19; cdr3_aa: CASTDRAVRGLTEAFF
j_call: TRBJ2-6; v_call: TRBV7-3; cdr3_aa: CASSSTGAGANVLTF
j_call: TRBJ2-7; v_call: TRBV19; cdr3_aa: CASSQTGGYNEQYF
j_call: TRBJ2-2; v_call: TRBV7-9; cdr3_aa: CAPEGGPSNTGELFF
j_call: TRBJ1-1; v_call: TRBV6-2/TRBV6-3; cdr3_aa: CASSPDREALSEAFF
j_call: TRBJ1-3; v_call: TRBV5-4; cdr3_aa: CASSPGKGHISGNTIYF